One sample yielded the 18 T cell receptor beta chains listed below, sequenced in a study of spatial heterogeneity in lung cancer. As to time point: sample taken at primary tumor resection. The sequenced material consisted of unsorted whole RNA from tumor, nontumor lung or frozen PBMC. MiXCR, applied by TCRdb to the 5' RACE reads, yields one record per CDR3 protein. Here the sample spans roughly 54,000 distinct CDR3 sequences, 6% to 9.5% being singletons. The sequencing used PBMCs, collected at surgery. The receptors come from a female donor with early-stage non-small cell lung cancer.

There are a few counts of this clonotype. The chain combines TRBV27 with TRBJ2-3; 9 bases are shared with TRBD2. Germline values: CDR1 MNHEY, CDR2 SMNVEV (reference sequence). This CDR3 is 16 amino acids long. The V gene end was trimmed by 5 bases and the J gene end by 2 bases; junction bases not matched to a gene: 8. The CDR3 is CASSKLAGAFTDTQYF. The CDR3, as DNA: TGTGCCAGCAGTAAATTAGCGGGGGCCTTCACAGATACGCAGTATTTT.

This clonotype showed up many times. The chain uses TRBV6-1 and TRBJ2-3; 13 bases are a match to TRBD2. The CDR3 runs 20 residues. Trimming removed 2 bases from V and 0 bases from J; junction bases left unmatched: 11. CDR1 and CDR2 from the germline V gene are MNHNS and SASEGT. Written as DNA, the CDR3 is TGTGCCAGCAGTGAACGACTGGTAAGGGGACTAGCGGGGAGCACAGATACGCAGTATTTT. As protein: CASSERLVRGLAGSTDTQYF.

This chain joins TRBV4-3 and TRBJ1-1, with 7 bases matching TRBD1. With V trimmed by 2 bases and J by 6 bases, 6 bases remained unmatched. CDR1 and CDR2 from the germline V gene are LGHNA and YSLEER. This CDR3 spans 14 amino acids. CDR3 amino acids: CASSQPDRWAEAFF. CDR3 coding DNA: TGCGCCAGCAGCCAACCGGACAGGTGGGCTGAAGCTTTCTTT.

The sample holds many counts of this clonotype. The gene calls are TRBV20-1 and TRBJ1-5, with TRBD1 as a possible D gene (5 bases). The CDR3 has 13 residues. V was shortened by 7 bases and J by 0 bases, with 10 bases between the two germline ends. Germline CDR1 DFQATT, CDR2 SNEGSKA (reference sequence). CDR3 coding DNA: TGCAGTGTGGAGGGGTCTAGCAATCAGCCCCAGCATTTT. Protein sequence: CSVEGSSNQPQHF.

The CDR3 sequence is CASSEERWAEAFF. In DNA form, the CDR3 reads TGTGCCAGCAGTGAAGAGAGGTGGGCTGAAGCTTTCTTT. The chain is built from TRBV2 and TRBJ1-1; D not resolved. Trimming stripped 1 base from V and 6 bases from J, with 9 bases between. The germline gives CDR1 SNHLY, CDR2 FYNNEI. The CDR3 runs to 13 residues.

The chain is built from TRBV29-1 and TRBJ2-7, with 7 bases aligning to TRBD1. The V gene end was trimmed by 4 bases and the J gene end by 5 bases; junction bases not matched to a gene: 8. This CDR3 is 13 amino acids long. From germline, CDR1 is SQVTM and CDR2 ANQGSEA. CDR3 nucleotide sequence: TGCAGCGTTGTGAAGACACAGGGGCACGAGCAGTACTTC. Its protein product is CSVVKTQGHEQYF.

This clonotype was counted at least ten times. The gene calls are TRBV20-1 and TRBJ2-3; 8 nucleotides align to TRBD1. With V trimmed by 3 bases and J by 1 base, 3 bases remained unmatched. CDR1 and CDR2 (germline): DFQATT, SNEGSKA (reference sequence). The CDR3 has 14 amino acids. CDR3 sequence reads: CSARQGARTDTQYF. Here the CDR3 DNA reads TGCAGTGCTAGGCAGGGGGCCCGCACAGATACGCAGTATTTT.

This clonotype was seen many times. The chain recombines TRBV27 with TRBJ1-6; D may be TRBD1 (5 bases). Germline-derived CDR1 and CDR2 are MNHEY and SMNVEV (reference sequence). Trimming shortened V by 1 base and J by 7 bases, and 8 bases separated the two germline ends. The length of the CDR3 is 14 residues. The CDR3 spells CASSLLGGNSPLHF. CDR3 coding DNA: TGTGCCAGCAGTTTATTGGGGGGAAATTCACCCCTCCACTTT.

This chain uses TRBV20-1 with TRBJ2-5; D uncertain. Trimming shortened V by 0 bases and J by 5 bases, and 13 bases separated the two germline ends. The CDR3 is 14 amino acids. The V gene's germline CDR1 is DFQATT and CDR2 SNEGSKA (reference sequence). CDR3 bases: TGCAGTGCTAGAGATATGCAGTCCCTGGAGACCCAGTACTTC. Encoded protein: CSARDMQSLETQYF.

The sample holds a few counts of this clonotype. The rearrangement joins TRBV7-9 to TRBJ2-1; D gene uncertain. The V and J ends lost 1 base and 9 bases respectively, with 4 bases between them. CDR3 length: 11 amino acids. Germline V gene data show CDR1 as SEHNR and CDR2 as FQNEAQ (reference sequence). CDR3 sequence (DNA): TGTGCCAGCAGCTTAGTACCTGAGCAGTTCTTC. Its protein product is CASSLVPEQFF.

This clonotype appeared many times. The chain is built from TRBV28 and TRBJ2-7; D gene uncertain. Trimming removed 6 bases from V and 1 base from J, with 4 bases in between. Germline loops: CDR1 MDHEN, CDR2 SYDVKM. CDR3 length: 11 residues. The CDR3 here is CASSTSYEQYF. The CDR3 DNA follows: TGTGCCAGCAGCACATCCTACGAGCAGTACTTC.

This clonotype showed up many times. The chain carries TRBV20-1 and TRBJ1-1; D perhaps matches TRBD1 (6 bases). The CDR3 sequence is 12 residues long. The germline V gene encodes CDR1 DFQATT and CDR2 SNEGSKA (reference sequence). V was pared by 3 bases and J by 8 bases, with 13 bases between. Here the CDR3 reads CSARGTPKEAFF. The CDR3 DNA is TGCAGTGCTAGGGGGACACCGAAAGAAGCTTTCTTT.

The chain uses TRBV9 and TRBJ2-1; 7 bases fit TRBD2. V lost 7 bases and J lost 0; bases outside the gene matches: 4. Germline-derived CDR1 and CDR2 are SGDLS and YYNGEE. The CDR3 spans 14 residues. CDR3 nucleotide sequence: TGTGCCAGCGCGCGGGGGAGCTCCTACAATGAGCAGTTCTTC. As protein: CASARGSSYNEQFF.

This clonotype was observed at least ten times. The rearrangement uses TRBV7-9 and TRBJ1-6, with 9 bases matching TRBD1. Germline V gene sequence: CDR1 SEHNR, CDR2 FQNEAQ (reference sequence). CDR3 length equals 14 residues. Unmatched junction bases numbered 8, after V lost 6 bases and J lost 11 bases. CDR3 in DNA: TGTGCCAGCAGTCATCGGACAGGGGTTACACCCCTCCACTTT. Protein product: CASSHRTGVTPLHF.

In its sample, this clonotype was seen a few times. This chain connects TRBV20-1 to TRBJ2-3; D remains ambiguous. Trimming stripped 3 bases from V and 4 bases from J, with 11 bases between. The germline gives CDR1 DFQATT, CDR2 SNEGSKA (reference sequence). The CDR3 has 13 amino acids. DNA of the CDR3: TGCAGTGCTAGCGGGCAGAGATCAGATACGCAGTATTTT. Translated: CSASGQRSDTQYF.

The rearrangement links TRBV9 to TRBJ2-7; D is undetermined. The CDR3 length is 13 residues. With 3 bases removed from V and 1 base from J, the gap between germline ends came to 8 bases. CDR1 and CDR2 from the germline V gene are SGDLS and YYNGEE. CDR3 in amino acids: CASSAGHSYEQYF. CDR3 DNA: TGTGCCAGCAGCGCCGGTCATTCCTACGAGCAGTACTTC.

This clonotype was observed a few times. This chain uses TRBV19 with TRBJ2-1, with D tentatively TRBD1 or TRBD2 (6 bases each). CDR1 is LNHDA, CDR2 SQIVND, per germline (reference sequence). The CDR3 loop spans 14 amino acids. With 5 bases removed from V and 6 bases from J, the gap between germline ends came to 14 bases. Here the CDR3 DNA reads TGTGCCAGTAGTCGGGGAGGCAGGGGCAATGAGCAGTTCTTC. Protein product: CASSRGGRGNEQFF.

The chain has TRBV7-9 and TRBJ1-5; the D is unclear. The CDR3 has 15 amino acids. Trimming took off 5 bases at V and 2 bases at J, with 13 bases between the two ends. Looked up from germline, CDR1 is SEHNR and CDR2 is FQNEAQ (reference sequence). The CDR3 DNA sequence: TGTGCCAGCAGCCCTGCTGGGTCGGGCAATCAGCCCCAGCATTTT. Amino acid sequence: CASSPAGSGNQPQHF.